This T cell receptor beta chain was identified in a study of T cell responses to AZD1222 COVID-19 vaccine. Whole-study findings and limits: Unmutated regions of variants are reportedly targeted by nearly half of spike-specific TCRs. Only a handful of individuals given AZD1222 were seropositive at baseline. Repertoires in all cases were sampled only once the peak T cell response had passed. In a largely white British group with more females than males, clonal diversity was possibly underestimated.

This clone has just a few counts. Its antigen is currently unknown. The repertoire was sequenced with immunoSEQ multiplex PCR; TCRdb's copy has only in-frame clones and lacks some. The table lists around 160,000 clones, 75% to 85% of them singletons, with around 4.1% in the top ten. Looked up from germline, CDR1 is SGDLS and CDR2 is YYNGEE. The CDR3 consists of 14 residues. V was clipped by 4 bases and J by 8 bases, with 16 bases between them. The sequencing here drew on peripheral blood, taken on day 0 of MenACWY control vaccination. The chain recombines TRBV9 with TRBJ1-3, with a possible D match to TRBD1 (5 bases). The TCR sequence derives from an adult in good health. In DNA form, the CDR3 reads TGTGCCAGCAGCCGGGCCGGGGCCGCGGACACCATATATTTT. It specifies CASSRAGAADTIYF. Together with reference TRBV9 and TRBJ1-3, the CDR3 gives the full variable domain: DSGVTQTPKHLITATGQRVTLRCSPRSGDLSVYWYQQSLDQGLQFLIQYYNGEERAKGNILERFSAQQFPDLHSELNLSSLELGDSALYFCASSRAGAADTIYFGEGSWLTVV.